The next 32 T cell receptor beta chains were all read from a single sample in a study of neurological immune-mediated disorders. TCRdb ran MiXCR on the 5' RACE reads and lists one entry per CDR3 protein. The data hold more than 75,000 distinct CDR3 sequences, with just over 5% observed a single time. The specimen sequenced was PBMCs. The receptors shown here come from a woman in her thirties with multiple sclerosis.

This clonotype appeared a few times. The chain recombines TRBV20-1 with TRBJ2-7; TRBD2 matches at 8 bases. With V trimmed by 6 bases and J by 0 bases, 10 bases remained unmatched. Germline-derived CDR1 and CDR2 are DFQATT and SNEGSKA (reference sequence). CDR3 length: 15 residues. CDR3 nucleotide sequence: TGCAGTGCAGAAAAACTAGCGGCATTCTCCTACGAGCAGTACTTC. It is translated as CSAEKLAAFSYEQYF.

This chain joins TRBV10-2 and TRBJ2-3; tentatively, D is TRBD2 (6 bases). This CDR3 is 15 amino acids long. The ends were cut back, 4 bases at V and 5 bases at J, with 16 bases in the middle. The germline V gene encodes CDR1 WSHSY and CDR2 SAAADI. The CDR3 nucleotides read TGCGCCAGCAGTGCCGGGAGTATAGTAAGAGATACGCAGTATTTT. Translated, it gives CASSAGSIVRDTQYF.

This clonotype was observed at least ten times. The chain couples TRBV20-1 to TRBJ1-2, with 8 bases fitting TRBD1. This CDR3 spans 19 amino acids. Germline V gene data show CDR1 as DFQATT and CDR2 as SNEGSKA (reference sequence). Losses at the gene ends were 3 bases for V and 6 bases for J; bases not matched to a gene: 24. The CDR3 coding sequence is TGCAGTGCTAGTCCTTACCGGGACAGGCTTTTTCTAGGGGTTGATGGCTACACCTTC. It yields the protein CSASPYRDRLFLGVDGYTF.

This clonotype was seen only a few times. The gene calls are TRBV5-1 and TRBJ2-7; 8 bases are a match to TRBD2. V shed 5 bases, J shed 5 bases, and the junction held 15 bases outside the gene matches. The CDR3 totals 16 residues. The germline gives CDR1 SGHRS, CDR2 YFSETQ. The CDR3: CASRREGTGSFDEQYV. CDR3 DNA sequence: TGCGCCAGCAGACGGGAGGGGACGGGATCTTTCGACGAGCAGTACGTC.

This sequence joins TRBV12-3 or TRBV12-4 and TRBJ2-1; 9 nucleotides agree with TRBD1. V dropped 5 bases and J dropped 3; count of bases not matched to a gene: 5. The CDR3 has 15 amino acids. The CDR3: CASSPGQGLYNEQFF. For the CDR3, the DNA is TGTGCCAGCAGTCCCGGACAGGGGCTCTACAATGAGCAGTTCTTC.

This clonotype came up many times. This chain joins TRBV3-1 and TRBJ2-1, with 15 positions matching TRBD2. The CDR3 loop spans 16 amino acids. Germline V lookup: CDR1 LGHDT, CDR2 YNNKEL (reference sequence). With V trimmed by 4 bases and J by 8 bases, 6 bases remained unmatched. In nucleotides, the CDR3 is TGTGCCAGCAGCCTGCTAGGACTAGCGGGAGGGGATGAGCAGTTCTTC. Encoded protein: CASSLLGLAGGDEQFF.

This clonotype was seen more than once but under ten times. A single base separates this from a much larger clone, so it may be a read error. The CDR3 DNA follows: TGCAGTGCTAGCTTTCCGGGGGTTGGACAGCCCCAGAATTTT. Translating gives CSASFPGVGQPQNF. This chain joins TRBV20-1 and TRBJ1-5; possible D gene TRBD1, 6 bases. Germline values: CDR1 DFQATT, CDR2 SNEGSKA (reference sequence). The CDR3 is 14 amino acids.

This clonotype has a count of ten or more. DNA for the CDR3: TGTGCCAGCAGCCCAAGGGACCCTGAAGCTTTCTTT. It encodes CASSPRDPEAFF. The chain recombines TRBV12-3 or TRBV12-4 with TRBJ1-1; TRBD1 might be the D (5 bases). V shed 6 bases and J shed 6 bases, with 11 bases lying between them. The CDR3 runs 12 residues.

This clonotype was counted ten times or more. The V gene is TRBV20-1, the J gene TRBJ2-7; perhaps D is TRBD1 or TRBD2 (7 bases each). Germline V gene data show CDR1 as DFQATT and CDR2 as SNEGSKA (reference sequence). The CDR3 is 15 residues long. The V gene lost 5 bases and the J gene lost 4 bases, with 21 bases spanning the gap. Written as DNA, the CDR3 is TGCAGTGCTGCCCTAGGGCAGGGGGGGCCTTACGAGCAGTACTTC. Translated: CSAALGQGGPYEQYF.

The table lists this clonotype with many counts. The CDR3 sequence is CASSSRQNLNYGYTF. The CDR3 DNA reads as TGTGCCAGCAGTTCTCGACAGAACCTTAACTATGGCTACACCTTC. The rearrangement links TRBV12-3 or TRBV12-4 to TRBJ1-2; D might be TRBD1 (5 bases). V lost 4 bases and J 1 base, leaving 13 bases between the germline ends. CDR3 length equals 15 residues.

This clonotype was seen ten or more times. This rearrangement joins TRBV20-1 to TRBJ2-7, with D possibly being TRBD2 (6 bases). The germline V gene has CDR1 DFQATT and CDR2 SNEGSKA (reference sequence). The CDR3 sequence is 12 residues long. CDR3 coding DNA: TGCAGCCTCCTGACTAGTTCCTACGAGCAGTACTTC. Protein product: CSLLTSSYEQYF.

The gene calls are TRBV6-6 and TRBJ2-3, with a possible D match to TRBD1 (6 bases). CDR3 length: 17 amino acids. Per the germline V gene, CDR1 is MNHNY and CDR2 is SVGAGI (reference sequence). V was trimmed by 0 bases and J by 4 bases, leaving 17 bases between them. In DNA form, the CDR3 reads TGTGCCAGCAGTTACTCCCCAGGGGCGCGGCAGGCAGATACGCAGTATTTT. It codes for CASSYSPGARQADTQYF.

The chain employs TRBV20-1 and TRBJ2-3, with no clear D. The V gene's germline CDR1 is DFQATT and CDR2 SNEGSKA (reference sequence). Deletions cut 5 bases from V and 2 bases from J, with 14 bases between. This CDR3 comprises 14 residues. The chain's CDR3 is CSAPGVGHTDTQYF. As DNA, the CDR3 is TGCAGTGCTCCGGGTGTAGGCCACACAGATACGCAGTATTTT.

The chain links TRBV5-1 to TRBJ2-1; D possibly corresponds to TRBD2 (5 bases). The CDR3 extends over 15 amino acids. Germline CDR1 SGHRS, CDR2 YFSETQ. V dropped 0 bases and J dropped 7 bases, with 14 bases sitting between them. Written as DNA, the CDR3 is TGCGCCAGCAGCTTGGCGGAAGAGGGTACGAATGAGCAGTTCTTC. It translates to CASSLAEEGTNEQFF.

Ten or more counts support this clonotype. The V call is TRBV4-2, the J call TRBJ2-5; 7 bases line up with TRBD2. CDR3 length: 15 amino acids. Germline values: CDR1 LGHNA, CDR2 YNFKEQ. V dropped 3 bases and J dropped 1; count of bases not matched to a gene: 5. The DNA for the CDR3 is TGTGCCAGCAGCCACTCAGCGGGGATCCAAGAGACCCAGTACTTC. Its translation: CASSHSAGIQETQYF.

There are many counts of this clonotype. J is TRBJ2-2 and V is TRBV6-6; D is unresolved. Germline V gives CDR1 MNHNY, CDR2 SVGAGI (reference sequence). V was shortened by 0 bases and J by 8 bases, with 10 bases between the two germline ends. The CDR3 has 14 amino acids. CDR3 loop: CASSYSAIPGELFF. CDR3 nucleotide sequence: TGTGCCAGCAGTTACTCGGCCATACCTGGGGAGCTGTTTTTT.

This clonotype occurred a few times. The chain has TRBV3-1 and TRBJ2-5; TRBD1 aligns across 8 bases. Trimming removed 6 bases from V and 5 bases from J; junction bases left unmatched: 8. Per germline, CDR1 LGHDT and CDR2 YNNKEL (reference sequence). The CDR3 sequence is 14 residues long. DNA of the CDR3: TGTGCCAGCAGAAGGACAGGGCTGGGGGAGACCCAGTACTTC. Protein product: CASRRTGLGETQYF.

The gene calls are TRBV5-6 and TRBJ2-5, with 8 bases that match TRBD1. Germline V lookup: CDR1 SGHDT, CDR2 YYEEEE. The J segment lost 5 bases and the V segment lost 4 bases, leaving 4 bases of the junction unmatched. The CDR3 contains 13 residues. The CDR3 sequence is CASSIDRGETQYF. CDR3 bases: TGTGCCAGCAGCATAGACAGGGGTGAGACCCAGTACTTC.

The table lists this clonotype with many counts. The rearrangement links TRBV7-2 to TRBJ2-5; perhaps TRBD1 as D (5 bases). Germline values: CDR1 SGHTA, CDR2 FQGNSA. Deletions cut 1 base from V and 5 bases from J, with 11 bases between. The CDR3 totals 14 residues. Here the CDR3 DNA reads TGTGCCAGCAGCTTAGGTGGGGCAAGGGAGACCCAGTACTTC. Protein product: CASSLGGARETQYF.

J is TRBJ2-2 and V is TRBV5-1; tentatively, D is TRBD1 or TRBD2 (6 bases each). CDR1 is SGHRS and CDR2 is YFSETQ in the germline V gene. The CDR3 length is 15 residues. The V and J ends lost 1 base and 4 bases respectively, with 11 bases between them. Here the CDR3 reads CASSLYGGSTGELFF. For the CDR3, the DNA is TGCGCCAGCAGCTTGTACGGGGGCTCCACCGGGGAGCTGTTTTTT. Drawing the rest from reference TRBV5-1 and TRBJ2-2, the complete variable domain is KAGVTQTPRYLIKTRGQQVTLSCSPISGHRSVSWYQQTPGQGLQFLFEYFSETQRNKGNFPGRFSGRQFSNSRSEMNVSTLELGDSALYLCASSLYGGSTGELFFGEGSRLTVL.

The V and J genes are TRBV5-1 and TRBJ2-7, with 16 bases aligning to TRBD2. The CDR3 is 16 amino acids. In germline, CDR1 is SGHRS, CDR2 YFSETQ. V gave up 3 bases and J gave up 2 bases; unmatched junction bases: 2. The CDR3 region is CASSSGTSGRAYEQYF. Written as DNA, the CDR3 is TGCGCCAGCAGCTCTGGGACTAGCGGGAGGGCCTACGAGCAGTACTTC.

At least ten counts were recorded for this clonotype. This chain joins TRBV7-2 and TRBJ2-5; perhaps TRBD2 as D (6 bases). Germline V gives CDR1 SGHTA, CDR2 FQGNSA. V was cut by 5 bases and J by 5 bases, with 21 bases left in between. This CDR3 spans 16 amino acids. The CDR3 region is CASSPEGGRQPETQYF. The CDR3 bases are TGTGCCAGCAGCCCAGAGGGAGGACGGCAGCCCGAGACCCAGTACTTC.

This clonotype was seen many times. The gene calls are TRBV6-1 and TRBJ2-3, with TRBD1 matching over 10 bases. Germline V gives CDR1 MNHNS, CDR2 SASEGT. Trimming at V came to 2 bases and at J to 13 bases, leaving 9 bases not matched to a gene. The CDR3 sequence is 14 residues long. The CDR3 spells CASSETWTGGEEYF. As DNA, the CDR3 is TGTGCCAGCAGTGAAACCTGGACAGGGGGTGAGGAGTATTTT.

This clonotype has ten or more counts. The chain uses TRBV12-3 or TRBV12-4 and TRBJ2-2; D not resolved. The length of the CDR3 is 14 residues. V was pared by 4 bases and J by 5 bases, with 11 bases between. CDR3 region: CASSSHMGTGELFF. The DNA for the CDR3 is TGTGCCAGCAGTTCCCACATGGGAACCGGGGAGCTGTTTTTT.

V is TRBV6-2 or TRBV6-3 and J is TRBJ2-1; TRBD1 is a possible D gene (6 bases). The V gene lost 5 bases and the J gene lost 10 bases, with 12 bases spanning the gap. This CDR3 spans 12 amino acids. CDR1 and CDR2 (germline): MNHEY, SVGEGT. CDR3: CASSRSDREQFF. The CDR3 coding sequence is TGTGCCAGCAGTCGTTCAGACAGGGAGCAGTTCTTC.

Many counts were recorded for this clonotype. The gene calls are TRBV4-1 and TRBJ1-6; 7 bases are a match to TRBD1. J lost 9 bases, V lost 0 bases, and 5 bases had no gene match. Germline lookup yields CDR1 MGHRA and CDR2 YSYEKL. The CDR3 length is 15 residues. CDR3 nucleotide sequence: TGCGCCAGCAGCCAAGAGGGCAGGGGGTCTTCACCCCTCCACTTT. Its translation: CASSQEGRGSSPLHF.

This clonotype was observed at least ten times. The genes are TRBV18 and TRBJ1-2, with D unclear. Germline V lookup: CDR1 KGHSH, CDR2 LQKENI. Trimming took off 1 base at V and 4 bases at J, with 10 bases between the two ends. This CDR3 spans 14 amino acids. The CDR3 sequence is CASSPRDGSYGYTF. CDR3 sequence (DNA): TGTGCCAGCTCACCACGTGACGGAAGCTATGGCTACACCTTC.

This clonotype was counted many times. This rearrangement joins TRBV20-1 to TRBJ2-3; no firm D call. The CDR3 is made up of 12 amino acids. V lost 0 bases to trimming and J lost 2 bases, with 3 bases between them. Germline lookup yields CDR1 DFQATT and CDR2 SNEGSKA (reference sequence). CDR3 in amino acids: CSARDHTDTQYF. CDR3 bases: TGCAGTGCTAGAGATCACACAGATACGCAGTATTTT.

The chain joins TRBV30 to TRBJ1-2, with D possibly TRBD1 on 5 matching bases. Trimming took off 2 bases at V and 8 bases at J, with 12 bases between the two ends. Germline V lookup: CDR1 GTSNPN, CDR2 SVGIG (reference sequence). CDR3 length: 12 amino acids. This CDR3 is CAWSIQGLGYTF. CDR3 in DNA: TGTGCCTGGAGTATTCAGGGCTTGGGCTACACCTTC.

This clonotype was detected many times. The rearrangement uses TRBV5-1 and TRBJ1-6; D remains unclear. V was cut by 0 bases and J by 5 bases, with 15 bases left in between. This CDR3 has 17 residues. Germline assignment: CDR1 SGHRS and CDR2 YFSETQ. CDR3 amino acids: CASSLEAGRPDNSPLHF. In DNA, the CDR3 is TGCGCCAGCAGCTTGGAGGCAGGCCGGCCTGATAATTCACCCCTCCACTTT.

The chain is built from TRBV6-2 or TRBV6-3 and TRBJ2-2, with D possibly matching TRBD2 (5 bases). Trimming shortened V by 2 bases and J by 0 bases, and 13 bases separated the two germline ends. This CDR3 has 17 amino acids. Germline V lookup: CDR1 MNHEY, CDR2 SVGEGT. The CDR3 spells CASSYRGLLTNTGELFF. The CDR3, as DNA: TGTGCCAGCAGTTACCGAGGACTCCTAACGAACACCGGGGAGCTGTTTTTT.

This clonotype was seen at least ten times. The gene calls are TRBV6-4 and TRBJ2-2, with D perhaps matching TRBD1 (8 bases). V lost 5 bases, J lost 4 bases, and 14 bases lay in between. The CDR3 extends over 15 amino acids. Looked up from germline, CDR1 is MRHNA and CDR2 is SNTAGT. The chain's CDR3 is CASSPTGEGTGELFF. DNA of the CDR3: TGTGCCAGCAGTCCGACAGGGGAGGGCACCGGGGAGCTGTTTTTT.